This note documents a single TCR beta chain sequence. Its antigen is as yet unknown. The data derive from a study of graft-versus-host responses after intestinal transplantation. Study details: Multivisceral, liver-intestinal, or isolated intestinal transplants were received by the recipients.

Libraries were prepared by immunoSEQ multiplex PCR; TCRdb keeps only in-frame clonotypes and omits some of them. The sample contains some 14,000 clones, around four fifths of which appear only once. Whole-study results and caveats: The study found high graft-versus-host to host-versus-graft clonal ratios in allografts of patients with graft-donor T cell macrochimerism.

Trimming removed 5 bases at V and 1 base at J, with 17 bases between. From germline, CDR1 is PRHDT and CDR2 FYEKMQ (reference sequence). This CDR3 contains 17 residues. Specimen: PBMCs, collected after intestinal transplantation. This sequence was found in a human patient who received an intestinal transplant, so some T cells may come from the graft donor. This chain joins TRBV13 and TRBJ2-2, with D possibly being TRBD1 (6 bases). The CDR3 protein is CASSPPIRGRNTGELFF. In nucleotides, the CDR3 is TGTGCCAGCAGCCCTCCCATAAGGGGGAGGAACACCGGGGAGCTGTTTTTT.